This TCR beta chain is from a study of cytomegalovirus exposure and HLA in healthy donors. Study-wide results and limits: In a later analysis, TCR beta V- and J-gene trimming was associated with a missense DCLRE1C variant. Likely technical artifact: a cluster of highly shared sequence variants.

Researchers ran the PCR with 60 Vbeta and 13 Jbeta primers. The table came from immunoSEQ multiplex PCR; TCRdb's copy has only in-frame clones and leaves some out. This table has 150,000 to 200,000 clones, 65% to 85% appearing once. The CDR3 runs to 15 residues. Looked up from germline, CDR1 is LNHNV and CDR2 is YYDKDF (reference sequence). V lost 5 bases to trimming and J lost 1 base, with 14 bases between them. A remark on this clone: Its target is unknown.

The chain couples TRBV15 to TRBJ2-5, with D possibly matching TRBD1 (6 bases). The sample comprised PBMCs. This clonotype was sampled from a woman aged 35 to 49 in good health and CMV-seropositive. This chain's CDR3 is CATSPGVRGQETQYF. CDR3 in DNA: TGTGCCACCAGCCCAGGGGTGAGGGGCCAAGAGACCCAGTACTTC.